The T cell receptor beta chain under discussion was sequenced for a study of cytomegalovirus exposure and HLA in healthy donors. Study-wide results and limits: Subsequent analysis of the 100 to 150 validation repertoires found a tendency for first-cohort TCR clusters to co-occur. In vitro data verified three CMV-associated chains as specific for CMV antigens. The study recorded over 150 TCR beta chains that were cytomegalovirus-associated.

Method: immunoSEQ multiplex PCR; TCRdb's copy keeps in-frame clones and lacks some. The sample includes more than 35,000 clones, approximately 92% of them seen just once. The donors were in the approximately 130-subject validation cohort, distinct from the roughly 720-subject first cohort. The CDR3 runs 15 residues. V lost 0 bases, J lost 5 bases, and 14 bases lay in between. In germline, CDR1 is WNHNN, CDR2 SYGVQD (reference sequence). This clone was seen once. The antigen remains unidentified. Sequencing used PBMCs. The clonotype comes from a man aged 18 to 29 in good health and CMV-seronegative. This chain connects TRBV10-1 to TRBJ2-7, with D possibly being TRBD2 (7 bases). The CDR3 sequence: CASSESAGAIHEQYF. The CDR3 DNA reads as TGCGCCAGCAGTGAGTCTGCGGGGGCGATCCACGAGCAGTACTTC.